Detailed here is one T cell receptor (beta chain). This sample is drawn from a study of blood T cell repertoires in COVID-19. About the study: Sources were T cells, B-cell-depleted T cells, or PBMCs; the material itself was cDNA or gDNA.

Trimming at V came to 4 bases and at J to 1 base, leaving 13 bases not matched to a gene. CDR3 length: 17 amino acids. Germline CDR1 SGHRS, CDR2 YFSETQ. As processed by the authors: Amplification with reference gene primers provided the estimates of nucleated cell counts. Assay used: immunoSEQ multiplex PCR; TCRdb lists only in-frame clones, some missing. The V and J calls and clone size are taken from that table; D and trimming were inferred from the DNA. The top ten hold roughly 13% of the sample, which has about 50,000 clones, approximately 88% seen once. This chain links TRBV5-1 with TRBJ1-2; 7 nucleotides match TRBD1. The sample consisted of peripheral blood. The sequence was obtained from a human donor with active COVID-19. The donor label of this sample is uncertain. The CDR3, as DNA: TGCGCCAGCAGCCCAAGCCCACAGGGGACATTTAACTATGGCTACACCTTC. Residues: CASSPSPQGTFNYGYTF.